The clone carrying this TCR beta chain occurred once. The protocol was immunoSEQ multiplex PCR, while the TCRdb copy is restricted to in-frame clones and leaves out a portion. The repertoire holds some 48,000 clones, with 80% to 95% as singletons. The sample belongs to a study of OX40 agonist ivuxolimab in advanced cancers. J lost 7 bases, V lost 3 bases, and 11 bases had no gene match. Germline assignment: CDR1 MNHNS and CDR2 SASEGT. CDR3 length: 15 amino acids. The source material was CD4+ or CD8+ T cells sorted from blood, sampled in a trial of the OX40 agonist ivuxolimab. The gene calls are TRBV6-1 and TRBJ2-7, with 8 bases identical to TRBD1. This TCR came from an adult with an advanced solid tumor such as melanoma, head and neck, liver or kidney cancer. CDR3 nucleotide sequence: TGTGCCAGCAGTGAGATCGGGACAGGTTATCGAGAGCAGTACTTC. The encoded protein is CASSEIGTGYREQYF.